This TCR beta chain was obtained from a study of blood T cell repertoires in COVID-19. Looking at the study overall: Whether acute or convalescent, the COVID-19 samples came from the United States, Italy and Spain. T cells, B-cell-depleted T cells, or PBMCs supplied cDNA or gDNA.

Authors' data handling: Counts of nucleated cells, estimated from reference gene primer amplification, were obtained. Profiling relied on immunoSEQ multiplex PCR, and the TCRdb table lists in-frame clones only, not all of them. V and J calls and clone size are copied from that table; D and trimming were computed from the DNA. Among about 130,000 clones listed, about 70% were seen once. This CDR3 contains 20 residues. Sequenced input: peripheral blood. This clonotype was sampled from a man aged 60 to 75 with acute or convalescent COVID-19. The chain recombines TRBV21-1 with TRBJ2-1; the table's D call, TRBD2, was not checked against the DNA. TRBV21-1 is recorded as a pseudogene. Here the CDR3 DNA reads TGTGCCAGCAGCAAACGGGACGGACTAGCGGGGGGAGGTGAAGACAATGAGCAGTTCTTC. The encoded protein is CASSKRDGLAGGGEDNEQFF.